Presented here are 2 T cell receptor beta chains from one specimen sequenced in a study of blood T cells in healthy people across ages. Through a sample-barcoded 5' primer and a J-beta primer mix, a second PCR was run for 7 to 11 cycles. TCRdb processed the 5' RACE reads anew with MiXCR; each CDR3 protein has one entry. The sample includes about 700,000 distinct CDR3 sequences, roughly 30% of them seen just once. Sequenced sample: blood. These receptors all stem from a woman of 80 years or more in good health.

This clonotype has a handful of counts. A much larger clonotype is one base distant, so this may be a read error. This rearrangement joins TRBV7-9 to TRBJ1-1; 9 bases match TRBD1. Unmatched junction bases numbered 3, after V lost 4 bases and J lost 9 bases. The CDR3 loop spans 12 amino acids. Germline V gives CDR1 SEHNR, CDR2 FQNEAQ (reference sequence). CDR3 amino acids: CASSSDRGKAFF. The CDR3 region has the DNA TGTGCCAGCAGCTCGGACAGGGGCAAAGCTTTCTTT.

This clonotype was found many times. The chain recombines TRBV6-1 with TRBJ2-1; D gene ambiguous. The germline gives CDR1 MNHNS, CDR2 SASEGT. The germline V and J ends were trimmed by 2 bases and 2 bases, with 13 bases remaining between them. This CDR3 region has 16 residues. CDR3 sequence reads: CASSEFAQDPYNEQFF. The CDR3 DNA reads TGTGCCAGCAGTGAATTTGCCCAGGACCCCTACAATGAGCAGTTCTTC.